This T cell receptor (beta chain) is drawn from a study of T cells in Graves' hyperthyroidism and ophthalmopathy. Study-wide background: Peripheral blood sampling occurred at initial diagnosis, before any treatment. Overall study results and limits: Blood samples included most of the expanded thyroid clonotypes exceeding 0.001.

Germline CDR1 and CDR2: MDHEN and SYDVKM. The CDR3 extends over 15 amino acids. V shed 2 bases and J 0 bases; nucleotides not matched to a gene: 3. This clonotype showed up many times. What it recognizes is unknown. RNA transcripts served as the template for amplifying TCR beta CDR3 regions. During a first-round RT-PCR of the TCR CDR3, the HTBI primer set was used. MiXCR was run by TCRdb on the multiplex PCR reads, yielding one entry per CDR3 protein. The sample consists of 450,000 to 600,000 distinct CDR3 sequences, 12% to 15% of them appearing once. Newly diagnosed patients aged 18 to 65 had hyperthyroidism of under 2 months' duration. PBMCs came from 8.5 to 10 ml fresh peripheral blood.

The clonotype originates from a woman aged 40 to 50 with Graves' hyperthyroidism. Material: blood. The chain links TRBV28 to TRBJ2-7; 8 bases are a match to TRBD2. This CDR3 reads CASSLHGGVSYEQYF. In DNA, the CDR3 is TGTGCCAGCAGTTTACACGGGGGGGTCTCCTACGAGCAGTACTTC.